A selection of T cell receptor beta chains follows, all from one sample in a study of blood T cell repertoires in COVID-19. Method: immunoSEQ multiplex PCR; TCRdb's copy keeps in-frame clones and lacks some. The sample holds under 150,000 clones; around 89% are singletons and the top ten take less than 20%. The sample comprised peripheral blood. The receptors shown here come from a man aged 50 or older with active or convalescent COVID-19. Each CDR3 is given with its conserved first and last residue. A D gene is named only where the DNA matches it firmly. Only part of the rows carry a size: once, few, many, or a class if the clone is expanded.

TRBV20-1	.	TRBJ1-5	.	TGCAGTGCTGGTGGACAGTTAAATCAGCCCCAGCATTTT	CSAGGQLNQPQHF
TRBV5-8	.	TRBJ2-1	TRBD1	TGTGCCAGCAGCTCCCGGGACAGGGGGTACAATGAGCAGTTCTTC	CASSSRDRGYNEQFF
TRBV9	.	TRBJ2-7	.	TGTGCCAGCAGCGTAGGGCAGGGTGCCTACGAGCAGTACTTC	CASSVGQGAYEQYF
TRBV29-1	.	TRBJ2-1	TRBD1	TGCAGCGTTGAATGGCAGGGGGCTTGGAATGAGCAGTTCTTC	CSVEWQGAWNEQFF
TRBV6-1	once	TRBJ1-5	.	TGTGCCAGCAGTGAAGGCGCCGGGTATAGCAATCAGCCCCAGCATTTT	CASSEGAGYSNQPQHF
TRBV4-1	.	TRBJ1-4	.	TGCGCCAGCAGCAAAGATTCGGCGAGGGGGTCAAGGTGGACTAATGAAAAACTGTTTTTT	CASSKDSARGSRWTNEKLFF
TRBV5-1	.	TRBJ2-1	TRBD1	TGCGCCAGCAGCTTTTCCGGGACAGGGAGCTCCTACAATGAGCAGTTCTTC	CASSFSGTGSSYNEQFF
TRBV27	.	TRBJ2-7	.	TGTGCCAGCAGTCCCAGGACTATCTACGAGCAGTACTTC	CASSPRTIYEQYF
TRBV28	.	TRBJ1-5	.	TGTGCCAGACCGGAGGCAGACCAAGAGAGGCCCCAGCATTTT	CARPEADQERPQHF
TRBV9	.	TRBJ2-1	TRBD2	TGTGCCAGCAGCGATAGCGGGACTAGCGGCTCCTACAATGAGCAGTTCTTC	CASSDSGTSGSYNEQFF
TRBV19	.	TRBJ1-1	.	TGTGCCAGTACCGGGGGGGCTTTCTTT	CASTGGAFF
TRBV6-2/TRBV6-3	.	TRBJ1-5	.	TGTGCCAGCAGTTACCAAGGACTCCGGGATAGCAATCAGCCCCAGCATTTT	CASSYQGLRDSNQPQHF
TRBV5-8	.	TRBJ2-1	TRBD2	TGTGCCAGCAGCTTGGGCGGGAGAGTGAGCAATGAGCAGTTCTTC	CASSLGGRVSNEQFF
TRBV19	.	TRBJ1-5	TRBD1	TGTGCCAGTAGTATAGGGACAGGGGGCCGTCAGCCCCAGCATTTT	CASSIGTGGRQPQHF
TRBV5-6	once	TRBJ2-7	TRBD1	TGTGCCAGCAGCCTACTCGGACAGGGTGGCTACGAGCAGTACTTC	CASSLLGQGGYEQYF
TRBV7-2	.	TRBJ2-7	TRBD1	TGTGCCAGCAGTACCGGGACAGGCACCTACGAGCAGTACTTC	CASSTGTGTYEQYF
TRBV5-1	.	TRBJ2-2	TRBD1	TGCGCCAGCAGGGAGGGGACAGGGAACGTCGGGGAGCTGTTTTTT	CASREGTGNVGELFF
TRBV3-1/TRBV3-2	.	TRBJ2-7	TRBD1	TGTGCCAGCAGCTGGGAACCGGGACAGGGGGGCTACGAGCAGTACTTC	CASSWEPGQGGYEQYF
TRBV12-5	.	TRBJ2-5	TRBD1	TGTGCTAGTGGCCGTAACAGGGGTATGGTCCAAGAGACCCAGTACTTC	CASGRNRGMVQETQYF
TRBV24-1	once	TRBJ2-7	TRBD1	TGTGCCACCAGTGACCCTGGGACAGGGGATTTCGGGCAGTACTTC	CATSDPGTGDFGQYF
TRBV27	.	TRBJ2-3	TRBD2	TGTGCCAGCAGTTGGGGAGGGCAGAACACAGATACGCAGTATTTT	CASSWGGQNTDTQYF
TRBV14	.	TRBJ1-1	.	TGTGCCAGCAGCCATGAGGGCTCCCCAGAAATGGACACTGAAGCTTTCTTT	CASSHEGSPEMDTEAFF
TRBV11-3	.	TRBJ2-5	.	TGTGCCAGCAGCCCGGGGACTCGGAAGAAAGAGACCCAGTACTTC	CASSPGTRKKETQYF
TRBV5-1	.	TRBJ1-4	TRBD1	TGCGCCAGCAGCCCAGGGGACAGGACTTTAAGCGAAAAACTGTTTTTT	CASSPGDRTLSEKLFF
TRBV6-5	.	TRBJ1-3	TRBD1	TGTGCCAGCAGTCAACCCGGGACAGGGTTGTACACCATATATTTT	CASSQPGTGLYTIYF
TRBV7-2	.	TRBJ2-3	TRBD2	TGTGCCAGCAGCTTAGTAGCGGGGGGGGGACACACAGATACGCAGTATTTT	CASSLVAGGGHTDTQYF
TRBV9	.	TRBJ2-1	TRBD2	TGTGCCAGCAGCGTAGGAGCGACTAGCGGGGGTGAGCAGTTCTTC	CASSVGATSGGEQFF
TRBV4-2	.	TRBJ2-7	TRBD2	TGTGCCAGCAGCCAAGTTCGGACTAGCGGGAATTTCGAGCAGTACTTC	CASSQVRTSGNFEQYF
TRBV5-6	.	TRBJ2-3	TRBD2	TGTGCCAGCAGCTTGGTGGGTAGCGGGAGAGTAGATACGCAGTATTTT	CASSLVGSGRVDTQYF
TRBV3-1/TRBV3-2	once	TRBJ2-1	.	TGTGCCAGCAGCCAGACAGGCTCCTGGGATGAGCAGTTCTTC	CASSQTGSWDEQFF
TRBV7-2	.	TRBJ2-1	TRBD2	TGTGCCAGCAGCTTAGGGACTAGCGGGAGAGTTCGGAATGAGCAGTTCTTC	CASSLGTSGRVRNEQFF
TRBV5-1	.	TRBJ1-1	TRBD1	TGCGCCAGCAGCTTCCGGACAGGGGAAGCTTTCTTT	CASSFRTGEAFF
TRBV6-2/TRBV6-3	.	TRBJ2-3	TRBD2	TGTGCCAGCAGTTACCGGAGGCTAGCGGGGGCCCACACAGATACGCAGTATTTT	CASSYRRLAGAHTDTQYF
TRBV6-5	.	TRBJ1-1	.	TGTGCCAGCAGTTACGGGGCAGCAGGGGTAGGCACTGAAGCTTTCTTT	CASSYGAAGVGTEAFF
TRBV12-5	.	TRBJ1-5	TRBD1	TGTGCTAGTGGCGGGACAGACAATCAGCCCCAGCATTTT	CASGGTDNQPQHF
TRBV30	.	TRBJ2-5	.	TGTGCCTGGAGTGGAACAGGGAAGGAGACCCAGTACTTC	CAWSGTGKETQYF
TRBV21-1	.	TRBJ2-5	.	TGTGCCAGCAGAACAGGGTGGACCCAGTACTTC	CASRTGWTQYF
TRBV6-2/TRBV6-3	.	TRBJ2-4	TRBD2	TGTGCCAGCAGTTTTTACATTAGCGGGGGCCCCCTAGCCAAAAACATTCAGTACTTC	CASSFYISGGPLAKNIQYF
TRBV28	.	TRBJ2-2	TRBD1	TGTGCCAGCAGTCTATTCCAAGGGGGCGACACCGGGGAGCTGTTTTTT	CASSLFQGGDTGELFF
TRBV19	.	TRBJ2-6	.	TGTGCCAGTAGTCCCGCCGGACCGGGACAAGCTACCTCTGGGGCCAACGTCCTGACTTTC	CASSPAGPGQATSGANVLTF
TRBV7-6	.	TRBJ1-5	TRBD1	TGTGCCAGCAGCTTAGCCCCCCGACGAACAGGGGGAATCAATCAGCCCCAGCATTTT	CASSLAPRRTGGINQPQHF
TRBV6-1	.	TRBJ2-1	TRBD2	TGTGCCAGCAGTGAAACCCGGCTAGCGGGAGGGCCTGCTGAGCAGTTCTTC	CASSETRLAGGPAEQFF
TRBV3-1/TRBV3-2	.	TRBJ1-4	TRBD1	TGTGCCAGCAGGGGGACAGGGAGTGAAAAACTGTTTTTT	CASRGTGSEKLFF
TRBV5-1	.	TRBJ2-7	TRBD2	TGCGCCAGCAGCTTGAGGGATAGCGGGACCTCCTACGAGCAGTACTTC	CASSLRDSGTSYEQYF
TRBV24-1	.	TRBJ2-3	TRBD1	TGTGCCACCAGCCACCGGACAGGCAATCGAGATACGCAGTATTTT	CATSHRTGNRDTQYF
TRBV3-1/TRBV3-2	.	TRBJ2-1	.	TGTGCCAGCAGGCTCTTAGGGGGGGACTACAATGAGCAGTTCTTC	CASRLLGGDYNEQFF
TRBV2	.	TRBJ2-5	TRBD2	TGTGCCAGCAGTAAAAGTCGGGGGACTAGCGGGGGAACGGAGACCCAGTACTTC	CASSKSRGTSGGTETQYF
TRBV29-1	.	TRBJ1-2	.	TGCAGCGCCCTGTTGGGGCATGGCTACACCTTC	CSALLGHGYTF
TRBV7-2	once	TRBJ2-1	TRBD1	TGTGCCAGCAGCTTATTACAGGGGGCTTTCAATGAGCAGTTCTTC	CASSLLQGAFNEQFF
TRBV5-4	.	TRBJ2-7	TRBD2	TGTGCCAGCAGCCTCGGGGGGGCTAGCTACGAGCAGTACTTC	CASSLGGASYEQYF
TRBV11-2	.	TRBJ2-2	TRBD1	TGTGCCAGCAGCAAGGACAGGGCCGGGGAGCTGTTTTTT	CASSKDRAGELFF
TRBV2	.	TRBJ1-6	.	TGTGCCAGCACATCTTCGGGACAAAATAATTCACCCCTCCACTTT	CASTSSGQNNSPLHF
TRBV10-3	.	TRBJ2-1	TRBD2	TGTGCCATCAGTGAAGGGACTAGCAATAACAATGAGCAGTTCTTC	CAISEGTSNNNEQFF
TRBV2	.	TRBJ1-2	.	TGTGCCAGCAGTGTAGGGGGGGATCCCTATGGCTACACCTTC	CASSVGGDPYGYTF